The rows below give T cell receptor beta chains drawn from one sample of a study of shared clonotypes between healthy human individuals. The method was immunoSEQ multiplex PCR; TCRdb's version includes in-frame clones alone and lacks a portion of them. In the table there are fewer than 1.4 million clones, around three quarters of which are singletons. The sequenced sample consisted of memory CD4+ T cells from PBMCs. All receptors come from a man between 18 and 35 years old in good health. Some clones in this sample may be carry-over from other donors' samples. Both conserved end residues are part of each CDR3. A D gene is named only where the DNA matches it firmly. Expanded clones are given a class, and other clones once, few, many or no size at all.

J: TRBJ2-1
size: .
length: 13
D: .
V: TRBV11-2
CDR3: CASIDEGWREQFF
DNA: TGTGCCAGCATAGATGAGGGCTGGCGTGAGCAGTTCTTC

J: TRBJ1-5
size: few
length: 14
D: .
V: TRBV19
CDR3: CASSGLEGLQPQHF
DNA: TGTGCCAGTAGTGGTTTGGAAGGACTTCAGCCCCAGCATTTT

J: TRBJ2-3
size: once
length: 16
D: .
V: TRBV5-6
CDR3: CASSPGPGWNTDTQYF
DNA: TGTGCCAGCAGCCCTGGTCCTGGTTGGAACACAGATACGCAGTATTTT

J: TRBJ1-4
size: .
length: 16
D: .
V: TRBV2
CDR3: CASRKTGNTSNEKLFF
DNA: TGTGCCAGCAGGAAAACAGGGAATACTTCTAATGAAAAACTGTTTTTT

J: TRBJ2-3
size: .
length: 14
D: .
V: TRBV6-5
CDR3: CASSYGAGIDTQYF
DNA: TGTGCCAGCAGTTACGGGGCAGGGATTGATACGCAGTATTTT

J: TRBJ2-2
size: .
length: 17
D: TRBD1
V: TRBV7-2
CDR3: CASSAPQDRGNTGELFF
DNA: TGTGCCAGCAGCGCCCCGCAGGACAGGGGAAACACCGGGGAGCTGTTTTTT

J: TRBJ2-1
size: .
length: 12
D: .
V: TRBV27
CDR3: CASSGPGNEQFF
DNA: TGTGCCAGCAGTGGCCCAGGGAATGAGCAGTTCTTC

J: TRBJ2-3
size: .
length: 16
D: TRBD2
V: TRBV7-3
CDR3: CASSEKPGLGSYTQYF
DNA: TGTGCCAGCAGCGAAAAGCCGGGACTAGGATCCTATACGCAGTATTTT

J: TRBJ1-1
size: .
length: 14
D: .
V: TRBV7-2
CDR3: CASSLRGLNTEAFF
DNA: TGTGCCAGCAGCTTAAGAGGATTGAACACTGAAGCTTTCTTT

J: TRBJ2-1
size: .
length: 12
D: .
V: TRBV5-1
CDR3: CASSLVFDEQFF
DNA: TGCGCCAGCAGCTTGGTCTTCGATGAGCAGTTCTTC

J: TRBJ1-1
size: .
length: 17
D: .
V: TRBV18
CDR3: CASSPIPPGPLNTEAFF
DNA: TGTGCCAGCTCACCCATTCCCCCTGGACCGTTGAACACTGAAGCTTTCTTT

J: TRBJ1-1
size: many
length: 11
D: .
V: TRBV11-2
CDR3: CASSLVSEAFF
DNA: TGTGCCAGCAGCTTAGTCTCTGAAGCTTTCTTT

J: TRBJ2-7
size: .
length: 14
D: .
V: TRBV6-1
CDR3: CASSVEREWGEQYF
DNA: TGTGCCAGCAGTGTAGAGAGGGAATGGGGCGAGCAGTACTTC

J: TRBJ1-5
size: .
length: 14
D: .
V: TRBV6-1
CDR3: CASKTEPSNQPQHF
DNA: TGTGCCAGCAAGACAGAGCCTAGCAATCAGCCCCAGCATTTT

J: TRBJ2-7
size: .
length: 16
D: .
V: TRBV6-6
CDR3: CASSYSTGRNSYEQYF
DNA: TGTGCCAGCAGTTACTCGACCGGGAGAAACTCCTACGAGCAGTACTTC

J: TRBJ2-3
size: .
length: 12
D: .
V: TRBV7-3
CDR3: CASSLSPDTQYF
DNA: TGTGCCAGCAGCTTAAGTCCAGATACGCAGTATTTT

J: TRBJ2-5
size: .
length: 14
D: .
V: TRBV19
CDR3: CASSVAGDEETQYF
DNA: TGTGCCAGTTCAGTGGCAGGGGACGAAGAGACCCAGTACTTC

J: TRBJ2-5
size: .
length: 15
D: .
V: TRBV5-1
CDR3: CASGQSGGRVETQYF
DNA: TGCGCCAGCGGTCAATCTGGAGGGCGGGTTGAGACCCAGTACTTC

J: TRBJ1-4
size: .
length: 15
D: .
V: TRBV5-4
CDR3: CASSLDRGQQEKLFF
DNA: TGTGCCAGCAGCTTGGACCGGGGCCAGCAAGAGAAACTGTTTTTT

J: TRBJ2-3
size: .
length: 16
D: .
V: TRBV5-1
CDR3: CASSYRDAVGTDTQYF
DNA: TGCGCCAGCAGCTACCGGGACGCCGTCGGTACAGATACGCAGTATTTT

J: TRBJ2-5
size: .
length: 16
D: TRBD2
V: TRBV9
CDR3: CASSVGGTSGQETQYF
DNA: TGTGCCAGCAGCGTAGGGGGGACTAGCGGACAAGAGACCCAGTACTTC

J: TRBJ1-2
size: .
length: 13
D: TRBD1
V: TRBV10-1
CDR3: CASSEGQGVGYTF
DNA: TGCGCCAGCAGTGAGGGACAGGGGGTTGGCTACACCTTC

J: TRBJ2-7
size: .
length: 13
D: TRBD1
V: TRBV5-1
CDR3: CASSFGQDYEQYF
DNA: TGCGCCAGCAGCTTCGGACAGGACTACGAGCAGTACTTC

J: TRBJ1-4
size: .
length: 13
D: .
V: TRBV14
CDR3: CASNRALNEKLFF
DNA: TGTGCCAGCAACAGGGCCCTTAATGAAAAACTGTTTTTT

J: TRBJ2-2
size: once
length: 14
D: .
V: TRBV5-1
CDR3: CASSPGQPTGELFF
DNA: TGCGCCAGCAGCCCCGGACAGCCCACCGGGGAGCTGTTTTTT

J: TRBJ2-1
size: .
length: 16
D: TRBD2
V: TRBV5-1
CDR3: CASSLAPGLANNEQFF
DNA: TGCGCCAGCAGCTTGGCCCCGGGACTAGCTAACAATGAGCAGTTCTTC

J: TRBJ1-1
size: .
length: 13
D: .
V: TRBV7-2
CDR3: CASSFQINTEAFF
DNA: TGTGCCAGCAGTTTTCAGATTAACACTGAAGCTTTCTTT

J: TRBJ2-7
size: .
length: 15
D: TRBD2
V: TRBV18
CDR3: CASSPGTSGSYEQYF
DNA: TGTGCCAGCTCTCCCGGGACTAGCGGGAGTTACGAGCAGTACTTC

J: TRBJ2-7
size: .
length: 13
D: .
V: TRBV6-1
CDR3: CASSEAPFYEQYF
DNA: TGTGCCAGCAGTGAAGCGCCCTTCTACGAGCAGTACTTC

J: TRBJ2-7
size: .
length: 13
D: .
V: TRBV2
CDR3: CATSWQGYYEQYF
DNA: TGTGCCACCTCCTGGCAGGGTTACTACGAGCAGTACTTC

J: TRBJ1-2
size: .
length: 13
D: .
V: TRBV28
CDR3: CASSRRGAYGYTF
DNA: TGTGCCAGCAGTCGGAGGGGTGCCTATGGCTACACCTTC

J: TRBJ2-7
size: .
length: 13
D: .
V: TRBV5-1
CDR3: CASSLGQNREQYF
DNA: TGCGCCAGCAGCTTGGGACAAAACCGCGAGCAGTACTTC

J: TRBJ2-5
size: once
length: 14
D: TRBD1
V: TRBV7-3
CDR3: CASSLQTGSLTQYF
DNA: TGTGCCAGCAGCCTGCAGACAGGGAGCTTGACCCAGTACTTC

J: TRBJ2-7
size: .
length: 13
D: .
V: TRBV18
CDR3: CASSPIPAYEQYF
DNA: TGTGCCAGCTCACCAATACCGGCCTACGAGCAGTACTTC

J: TRBJ1-5
size: .
length: 12
D: .
V: TRBV6-5
CDR3: CASSQGNQPQHF
DNA: TGTGCCAGCAGTCAGGGGAATCAGCCCCAGCATTTT

J: TRBJ2-2
size: .
length: 15
D: TRBD1
V: TRBV6-5
CDR3: CASRQGQGLAGELFF
DNA: TGTGCCAGCAGGCAGGGACAGGGGCTCGCCGGGGAGCTGTTTTTT

J: TRBJ2-5
size: .
length: 14
D: TRBD1
V: TRBV19
CDR3: CATQVGQGRETQYF
DNA: TGTGCCACCCAAGTGGGACAGGGGAGGGAGACCCAGTACTTC

J: TRBJ1-6
size: .
length: 12
D: .
V: TRBV5-1
CDR3: CASSFGSSPLHF
DNA: TGCGCCAGCAGCTTTGGGAGTTCACCCCTCCACTTT

J: TRBJ1-5
size: .
length: 12
D: .
V: TRBV12-5
CDR3: CASGINNQPQHF
DNA: TGTGCTAGTGGGATTAACAATCAGCCCCAGCATTTT

J: TRBJ1-5
size: .
length: 14
D: .
V: TRBV2
CDR3: CASSEPQGDQPQHF
DNA: TGTGCCAGCAGTGAGCCGCAGGGCGATCAGCCCCAGCATTTT

J: TRBJ1-1
size: few
length: 15
D: TRBD1
V: TRBV14
CDR3: CASSRLDRGETEAFF
DNA: TGTGCCAGCAGCCGACTCGACAGGGGGGAGACTGAAGCTTTCTTT

J: TRBJ2-1
size: .
length: 15
D: TRBD2
V: TRBV10-3
CDR3: CAIRAGLAKDNEQFF
DNA: TGTGCCATCAGGGCTGGACTAGCGAAAGACAATGAGCAGTTCTTC

J: TRBJ1-1
size: .
length: 16
D: .
V: TRBV5-1
CDR3: CASSSQPEGKYTEAFF
DNA: TGCGCCAGCAGCTCCCAGCCAGAGGGGAAGTACACTGAAGCTTTCTTT

J: TRBJ2-7
size: .
length: 12
D: .
V: TRBV2
CDR3: CASGQVAYEQYF
DNA: TGTGCCAGCGGGCAGGTAGCCTACGAGCAGTACTTC

J: TRBJ1-2
size: .
length: 14
D: TRBD1
V: TRBV28
CDR3: CASSSRDRVGGYTF
DNA: TGTGCCAGCAGTTCCCGCGACAGGGTTGGAGGCTACACCTTC

J: TRBJ1-3
size: .
length: 12
D: TRBD1
V: TRBV29-1
CDR3: CSVWDRGNTIYF
DNA: TGCAGCGTTTGGGACAGGGGAAACACCATATATTTT

J: TRBJ2-1
size: few
length: 17
D: .
V: TRBV28
CDR3: CASSSPAAGSSYNEQFF
DNA: TGTGCCAGCAGTTCCCCCGCGGCGGGCTCCTCCTACAATGAGCAGTTCTTC

J: TRBJ2-5
size: .
length: 18
D: TRBD2
V: TRBV19
CDR3: CASSISGTSGRWKETQYF
DNA: TGTGCCAGTAGTATATCGGGGACTAGCGGGAGATGGAAAGAGACCCAGTACTTC

J: TRBJ1-1
size: .
length: 15
D: .
V: TRBV6-1
CDR3: CASTLGGPGNTEAFF
DNA: TGTGCCAGCACCCTCGGGGGGCCGGGGAACACTGAAGCTTTCTTT

J: TRBJ2-5
size: .
length: 13
D: .
V: TRBV5-6
CDR3: CASSPGAQETQYF
DNA: TGTGCCAGCAGCCCCGGGGCCCAAGAGACCCAGTACTTC

J: TRBJ1-2
size: .
length: 13
D: TRBD1
V: TRBV7-2
CDR3: CASSLTGEDGYTF
DNA: TGTGCCAGCAGCTTAACAGGGGAGGATGGCTACACCTTC

J: TRBJ2-7
size: .
length: 14
D: TRBD1
V: TRBV10-3
CDR3: CAIRDRGRTYEQYF
DNA: TGTGCCATCAGGGACAGGGGGCGTACCTACGAGCAGTACTTC